This TCR beta chain came from a study of blood T cell repertoires in COVID-19. TCRdb keeps only in-frame clones here, not all; method: immunoSEQ multiplex PCR. The top ten hold approximately 1.5% of the sample, which has 70,000 or so clones, more than 75% seen once. The CDR3 spans 15 residues. V gave up 0 bases and J gave up 4 bases; unmatched junction bases: 1. CDR1 SGHRS and CDR2 YFSETQ come from the germline V gene. The receptor's source is a human donor in a cohort sampled during active COVID-19. The V call is TRBV5-1, the J call TRBJ1-6, with TRBD1 identical over 7 bases. The specimen sequenced was peripheral blood. The CDR3 DNA follows: TGCGCCAGCAGCTTGGAGGGACAGTATAATTCACCCCTCCACTTT. The encoded protein is CASSLEGQYNSPLHF.